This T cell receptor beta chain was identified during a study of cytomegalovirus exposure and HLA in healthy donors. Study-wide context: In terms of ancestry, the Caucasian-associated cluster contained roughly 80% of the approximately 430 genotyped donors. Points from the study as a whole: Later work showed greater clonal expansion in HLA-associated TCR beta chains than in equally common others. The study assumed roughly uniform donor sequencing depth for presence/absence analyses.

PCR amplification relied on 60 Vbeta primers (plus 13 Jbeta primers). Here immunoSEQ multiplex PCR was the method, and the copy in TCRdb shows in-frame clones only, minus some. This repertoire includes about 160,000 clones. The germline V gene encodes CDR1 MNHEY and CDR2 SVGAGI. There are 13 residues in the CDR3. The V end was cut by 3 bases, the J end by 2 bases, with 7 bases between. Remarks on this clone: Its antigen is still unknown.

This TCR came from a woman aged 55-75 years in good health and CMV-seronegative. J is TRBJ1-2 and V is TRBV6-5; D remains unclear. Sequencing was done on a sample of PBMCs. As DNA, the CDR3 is TGTGCCAGCAGTTATCAGATGAACTATGGCTACACCTTC. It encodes CASSYQMNYGYTF.